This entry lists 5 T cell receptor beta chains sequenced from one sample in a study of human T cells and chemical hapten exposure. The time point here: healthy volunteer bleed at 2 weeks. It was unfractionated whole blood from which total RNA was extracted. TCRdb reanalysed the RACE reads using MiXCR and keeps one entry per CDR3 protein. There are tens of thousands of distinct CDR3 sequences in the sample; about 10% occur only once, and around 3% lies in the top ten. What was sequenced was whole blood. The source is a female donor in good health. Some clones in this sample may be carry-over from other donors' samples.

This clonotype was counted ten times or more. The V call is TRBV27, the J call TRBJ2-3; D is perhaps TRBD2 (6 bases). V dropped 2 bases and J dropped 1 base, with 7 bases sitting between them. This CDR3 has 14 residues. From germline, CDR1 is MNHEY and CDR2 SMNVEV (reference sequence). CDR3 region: CASSLGTRTDTQYF. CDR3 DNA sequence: TGTGCCAGCAGTTTAGGGACTCGCACAGATACGCAGTATTTT.

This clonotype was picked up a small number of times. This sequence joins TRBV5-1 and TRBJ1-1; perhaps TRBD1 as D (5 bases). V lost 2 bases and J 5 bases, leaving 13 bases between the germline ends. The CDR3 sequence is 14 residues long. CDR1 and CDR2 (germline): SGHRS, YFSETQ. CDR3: CASSLGHHGTEAFF. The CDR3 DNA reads TGCGCCAGCAGCTTAGGACACCATGGGACTGAAGCTTTCTTT.

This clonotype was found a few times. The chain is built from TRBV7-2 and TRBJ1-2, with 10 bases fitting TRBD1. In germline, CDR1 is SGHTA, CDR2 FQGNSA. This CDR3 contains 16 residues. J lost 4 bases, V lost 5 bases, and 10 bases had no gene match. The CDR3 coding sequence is TGTGCCAGCAGCCCTCGACAGGGGGCGCAGGGCTATGGCTACACCTTC. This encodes CASSPRQGAQGYGYTF. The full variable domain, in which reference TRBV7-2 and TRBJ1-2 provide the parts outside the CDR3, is GAGVSQSPSNKVTEKGKDVELRCDPISGHTALYWYRQSLGQGLEFLIYFQGNSAPDKSGLPSDRFSAERTGGSVSTLTIQRTQQEDSAVYLCASSPRQGAQGYGYTFGSGTRLTVV.

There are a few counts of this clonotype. The CDR3 region is CSVMRNEQFF. The CDR3 DNA sequence: TGCAGCGTCATGAGGAATGAGCAGTTCTTC. The chain couples TRBV29-1 to TRBJ2-1; D uncertain. CDR1 and CDR2 from the germline V gene are SQVTM and ANQGSEA. The CDR3 is made up of 10 amino acids. V lost 6 bases and J 7 bases, leaving 7 bases between the germline ends.

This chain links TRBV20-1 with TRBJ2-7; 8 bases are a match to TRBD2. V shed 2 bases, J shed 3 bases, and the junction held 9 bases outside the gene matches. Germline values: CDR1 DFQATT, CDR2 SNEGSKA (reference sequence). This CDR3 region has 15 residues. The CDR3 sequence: CSARIPGLGYYEQYF. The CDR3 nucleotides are TGCAGTGCTAGAATACCGGGACTAGGTTACTACGAGCAGTACTTC.